The sequence of this TCR beta chain was determined in a study of regulatory T cells in long-lasting Graves disease. The time point was: newly diagnosed GD, antithyroid drugs for less than 3 months. The TCR library was made from RNA that had been extracted from PBMCs in TRIzol. To note about this clonotype: One end of the junction fails to match germline, which may point to a read error.

With iRepertoire HTBI primers and Arm-PCR of CDR3 regions, TCR beta libraries were built. TCRdb analysed the multiplex PCR reads with MiXCR anew, one entry per CDR3 protein. The sample contains 350,000 to 500,000 distinct CDR3 sequences, about 17% of which appear only once. Germline V gene sequence: CDR1 DFQATT, CDR2 SNEGSKA (reference sequence). This CDR3 contains 15 residues. These data were also reused for a study on T cells in Graves' hyperthyroidism and ophthalmopathy. From that report: Diagnoses rested on clinical symptoms, serum thyroxine and TRAb, thyroid ultrasound and orbital computed tomography.

Source: peripheral blood mononuclear cells (PBMCs), taken at new diagnosis, from a patient treated with antithyroid drugs. The chain recombines TRBV20-1 with TRBJ2-2, with TRBD2 as a possible D gene (5 bases). The clonotype comes from a woman in her twenties or thirties with Graves disease. In nucleotides, the CDR3 is TGCAGTGCTAGAGATCGCCGGGTAAACACCGGGGAGCAGTTTTTT. The encoded protein is CSARDRRVNTGEQFF.